Sequencing of this T cell receptor (beta chain) was carried out in a study of response to subunit inactivated influenza vaccine. Whole-study findings and limits: Few new T cells, the authors suggested, are recruited by each seasonal influenza vaccination.

Using its own MiXCR run on the RT-PCR reads, TCRdb lists one record per CDR3 protein. The sample gives more than 700,000 distinct CDR3 sequences, 21% of which show up once; more than 8.5% is in the top ten. In the case of this clonotype: Its antigen is undetermined.

This receptor was identified in a man between 45 and 60 years old who received an inactivated influenza vaccine. The sample consisted of PBMCs from blood, taken roughly 5 days after vaccination.

The CDR3 sequence: CASRHPERGDYGYTF. Written as DNA, the CDR3 is TGCGCCAGCAGGCATCCTGAGAGGGGCGACTATGGCTACACCTTC. The V gene is TRBV5-1, the J gene TRBJ1-2, with D tentatively TRBD1 (5 bases). This CDR3 spans 15 amino acids. Germline CDR1 and CDR2: SGHRS and YFSETQ. The germline V and J ends were trimmed by 5 bases and 3 bases, with 17 bases remaining between them.